This T cell receptor (beta chain) was documented in a study of blood T cell repertoires in COVID-19. The CDR3 is 15 amino acids. Looked up from germline, CDR1 is MNHEY and CDR2 is SVGAGI. Trimming pared 6 bases from V and 3 bases from J, leaving 15 bases between. Here immunoSEQ multiplex PCR was the method, and the copy in TCRdb shows in-frame clones only, minus some. This table has more than 250,000 clones, approximately 80% appearing once. The chain carries TRBV6-5 and TRBJ2-1; a weak D match, TRBD2 (7 bases). Sequencing used PBMCs or T cells enriched from blood (not recorded which). The origin of this receptor is a man aged 35 to 55 who had been exposed to COVID-19. This CDR3 reads CASSRRGGIYNEQFF. DNA for the CDR3: TGTGCCAGCAGCCGCAGGGGAGGGATCTACAATGAGCAGTTCTTC.